Following are 25 T cell receptor beta chains from one sample sequenced in a study of shared clonotypes between healthy human individuals. Data came from immunoSEQ multiplex PCR; TCRdb stores just in-frame clones and leaves some out. The profile shows around 1.6 million clones, 95% to 99% of them singletons. Sequencing was performed on naive CD4+ T cells sorted from blood. The subset denotes: CD45RA+ positively selected. These receptors all stem from a man aged 30 to 39 in good health.

The genes are TRBV10-1 and TRBJ2-1; D possibly corresponds to TRBD1 (5 bases). With 9 bases removed from V and 0 bases from J, the gap between germline ends came to 15 bases. CDR3 size: 15 residues. In germline, CDR1 is WNHNN, CDR2 SYGVQD (reference sequence). CDR3 DNA sequence: TGCGCCAGAAGAGCGACAGATCACTCCTACAATGAGCAGTTCTTC. Translation gives CARRATDHSYNEQFF.

The V and J genes are TRBV21-1 and TRBJ2-3; TRBD1, the table's D call, was not compared with the DNA. TRBV21-1 is a pseudogene segment. This CDR3 is built from 17 residues. CDR3 residues: CASSKEVAQGVTDTQYF. The CDR3, as DNA: TGTGCCAGCAGCAAGGAAGTGGCACAGGGGGTGACAGATACGCAGTATTTT.

This chain links TRBV7-9 with TRBJ2-1, with 7 bases fitting TRBD1. The CDR3 runs 15 residues. V was pared by 5 bases and J by 7 bases, with 11 bases of the junction left unmatched. The germline V gene encodes CDR1 SEHNR and CDR2 FQNEAQ (reference sequence). The CDR3 DNA is TGTGCCAGCAGCCAACCCACAGGGGCCGGTAATGAGCAGTTCTTC. This translates into CASSQPTGAGNEQFF.

Comment on this clone: Other DNA sequences within the sample encode an identical CDR3. V is TRBV27 and J is TRBJ1-4; no clear D gene. Germline V gene sequence: CDR1 MNHEY, CDR2 SMNVEV (reference sequence). V was cut by 4 bases and J by 8 bases, with 8 bases left in between. This CDR3 region has 12 residues. The DNA of the CDR3 is TGTGCCAGCAGTTCTTTAGGGGAAAAACTGTTTTTT. The encoded protein is CASSSLGEKLFF.

The J gene is TRBJ2-2, the V gene TRBV11-2, with 7 bases lining up with TRBD1. Per germline, CDR1 SGHAT and CDR2 FQNNGV. The CDR3 loop spans 12 amino acids. V was clipped by 4 bases and J by 7 bases; unmatched bases: 0. CDR3 residues: CASSYRGGELFF. CDR3 in DNA: TGTGCCAGCAGCTACAGGGGCGGGGAGCTGTTTTTT. The complete variable domain, with remaining parts taken from reference TRBV11-2 and TRBJ2-2, reads EAGVAQSPRYKIIEKRQSVAFWCNPISGHATLYWYQQILGQGPKLLIQFQNNGVVDDSQLPKDRFSAERLKGVDSTLKIQPAKLEDSAVYLCASSYRGGELFFGEGSRLTVL.

The chain carries TRBV5-1 and TRBJ2-3; 12 positions match TRBD2. The J segment lost 6 bases and the V segment lost 4 bases, leaving 3 bases of the junction unmatched. This CDR3 spans 14 amino acids. Germline lookup yields CDR1 SGHRS and CDR2 YFSETQ. CDR3 bases: TGCGCCAGCAGCAAGACTAGCGGGAGCGATACGCAGTATTTT. Protein: CASSKTSGSDTQYF. The variable domain in full, completed from reference TRBV5-1 and TRBJ2-3, reads KAGVTQTPRYLIKTRGQQVTLSCSPISGHRSVSWYQQTPGQGLQFLFEYFSETQRNKGNFPGRFSGRQFSNSRSEMNVSTLELGDSALYLCASSKTSGSDTQYFGPGTRLTVL.

As concerns this clone: Other DNA sequences in this sample translate to the same CDR3. The chain employs TRBV7-8 and TRBJ2-7; 7 nucleotides match TRBD1. Germline V gene data show CDR1 as SGHVS and CDR2 as FQNEAQ. Germline trimming cut 1 base from V and 3 bases from J; bases unmatched to any gene: 3. CDR3 length equals 14 residues. The CDR3 sequence is CASSLGDRVYEQYF. CDR3 nucleotide sequence: TGTGCCAGCAGCTTAGGAGACAGGGTCTACGAGCAGTACTTC.

The chain employs TRBV5-6 and TRBJ1-4; TRBD1 matches at 9 bases. The CDR3 is made up of 17 amino acids. The V gene end was trimmed by 4 bases and the J gene end by 0 bases; junction bases not matched to a gene: 7. The germline V gene encodes CDR1 SGHDT and CDR2 YYEEEE. CDR3 sequence reads: CASSQGQGHATNEKLFF. The CDR3 DNA sequence: TGTGCCAGCAGCCAGGGACAGGGCCATGCAACTAATGAAAAACTGTTTTTT. Variable domain in full (rest from reference TRBV5-6 and TRBJ1-4): DAGVTQSPTHLIKTRGQQVTLRCSPKSGHDTVSWYQQALGQGPQFIFQYYEEEERQRGNFPDRFSGHQFPNYSSELNVNALLLGDSALYLCASSQGQGHATNEKLFFGSGTQLSVL.

The rearrangement uses TRBV7-9 and TRBJ2-1; TRBD2 aligns across 11 bases. CDR3 length equals 15 residues. The V gene's germline CDR1 is SEHNR and CDR2 FQNEAQ (reference sequence). V was pared by 8 bases and J by 8 bases, with 11 bases of the junction left unmatched. CDR3 in DNA: TGTGCCAGCCGCCCACTAGCGGGGGTCCTGTATGAGCAGTTCTTC. Amino acid sequence: CASRPLAGVLYEQFF.

The V call is TRBV29-1, the J call TRBJ2-1; D is unclear. Germline-derived CDR1 and CDR2 are SQVTM and ANQGSEA. Trimming removed 0 bases from V and 2 bases from J, with 11 bases in between. The CDR3 sequence is 15 residues long. The CDR3 nucleotides read TGCAGCGTTGAAGATCAGGACGGAGCCTACAATGAGCAGTTCTTC. Translating it yields CSVEDQDGAYNEQFF.

The J gene is TRBJ2-3, the V gene TRBV5-1; 8 bases fit TRBD2. CDR1 is SGHRS, CDR2 YFSETQ, per germline. This CDR3 region has 16 residues. V lost 6 bases, J lost 6 bases, and 15 bases stayed unmatched. DNA for the CDR3: TGCGCCAGCACCCCGGCCAGCGGGAGTGAGGCCGATACGCAGTATTTT. Residues: CASTPASGSEADTQYF.

This clone was detected only once. This sequence joins TRBV4-1 and TRBJ2-1, with TRBD2 matching 12 bases. CDR1 and CDR2 from the germline V gene are MGHRA and YSYEKL. The CDR3 runs to 16 residues. Trimming took 4 bases from V and 8 from J; bases not matched to a gene: 9. The CDR3 DNA sequence: TGCGCCAGCAGCCCGCCTAGCGGGAGGGCGGTGGATGAGCAGTTCTTC. Amino acids: CASSPPSGRAVDEQFF.

This clone was detected once. The chain employs TRBV5-6 and TRBJ1-1; D unresolved. Germline V gene lookup returns CDR1 SGHDT and CDR2 YYEEEE. Between the trimmed V and J ends, which lost 6 bases and 0 bases, there was a span of 15 bases. The CDR3 is 15 residues long. The chain's CDR3 is CASTILETVNTEAFF. The DNA of the CDR3 is TGTGCCAGCACAATCCTCGAGACGGTGAACACTGAAGCTTTCTTT.

The CDR3 region is CASSQEGRGSYNEQFF. The DNA of the CDR3 is TGCGCCAGCAGCCAAGAAGGGCGGGGCTCCTACAATGAGCAGTTCTTC. The chain has TRBV4-3 and TRBJ2-1; a weak D match, TRBD2 (6 bases). Germline CDR1 is LGHNA and CDR2 is YSLEER. CDR3 length equals 16 residues. Trimming left V 0 bases short and J 0 bases short, with 9 bases between.

The CDR3 DNA sequence: TGTGCCAGCAGCTTGACAGGCGGGGGCGATGAGCAGTTCTTC. Protein product: CASSLTGGGDEQFF. This chain connects TRBV28 to TRBJ2-1; tentatively, D is TRBD2 (7 bases). With 6 bases removed from V and 8 bases from J, the gap between germline ends came to 17 bases. The CDR3 has 14 residues. Germline values: CDR1 MDHEN, CDR2 SYDVKM.

The rearrangement links TRBV7-9 to TRBJ2-7; D remains ambiguous. Trimming cost V 0 bases and J 6 bases, with 15 bases left between them. From germline, CDR1 is SEHNR and CDR2 FQNEAQ (reference sequence). The CDR3 consists of 15 residues. The CDR3 loop reads CASSLALKKNGEQYF. Here the CDR3 DNA reads TGTGCCAGCAGCTTAGCGCTTAAAAAGAACGGCGAGCAGTACTTC.

This clone was observed once. The J gene is TRBJ2-7, the V gene TRBV7-2, with 10 bases matching TRBD2. The CDR3 has 15 residues. J lost 2 bases, V lost 5 bases, and 6 bases had no gene match. Germline assignment: CDR1 SGHTA and CDR2 FQGNSA. This CDR3 reads CASSPSSGSTYEQYF. The CDR3 DNA follows: TGTGCCAGCAGCCCCTCTAGCGGGAGTACCTACGAGCAGTACTTC.

In the case of this clone: An end of the junction differs from the germline gene, which may be a read error. The genes are TRBV29-1 and TRBJ2-1; the match to TRBD2 covers 8 bases. Germline V gene sequence: CDR1 SQVTM, CDR2 ANQGSEA. This CDR3 comprises 12 residues. CDR3 loop: CMAGGLYNEQFF. CDR3 nucleotide sequence: TGTATGGCGGGAGGCTTATACAATGAGCAGTTCTTC.

This chain uses TRBV4-3 with TRBJ2-7; D uncertain. Germline V lookup: CDR1 LGHNA, CDR2 YSLEER. The CDR3 runs 13 residues. Trimming shortened V by 0 bases and J by 6 bases, and 9 bases separated the two germline ends. As DNA, the CDR3 is TGCGCCAGCAGCCAAGACGGGTTCGGCGAGCAGTACTTC. This sequence encodes CASSQDGFGEQYF.

The rearrangement links TRBV27 to TRBJ2-5; 14 nucleotides align to TRBD2. Germline CDR1 MNHEY, CDR2 SMNVEV (reference sequence). The CDR3 covers 16 residues. After removal of 5 bases from V and 4 bases from J, the junction contained 6 bases not matched to a gene. The CDR3 reads CASSPKTSGRGETQYF. In DNA, the CDR3 is TGTGCCAGCAGTCCAAAGACTAGCGGGAGGGGAGAGACCCAGTACTTC.

The chain employs TRBV7-3 and TRBJ2-1; the match to TRBD1 covers 9 bases. V lost 1 base, J lost 4 bases, and 2 bases stayed unmatched. Germline V CDR1 and CDR2: SGHTA, FQGTGA. The CDR3 loop spans 15 amino acids. CDR3 in amino acids: CASSLRQGEYNEQFF. CDR3 sequence (DNA): TGTGCCAGCAGCTTAAGACAGGGGGAGTACAATGAGCAGTTCTTC.

The V and J genes are TRBV5-4 and TRBJ2-5, with 7 positions matching TRBD2. The V segment lost 3 bases and the J segment 5 bases; nucleotides outside the gene matches: 13. This CDR3 contains 16 residues. Germline assignment: CDR1 SGHNT and CDR2 YYREEE (reference sequence). The CDR3 here is CASSSGRAGIGETQYF. The CDR3 nucleotides read TGTGCCAGCAGCTCCGGTAGAGCGGGAATAGGGGAGACCCAGTACTTC.

The V and J genes are TRBV7-2 and TRBJ2-3, with a weak D call TRBD1 (5 bases). This CDR3 is 16 amino acids long. Between the trimmed V and J ends, which lost 3 bases and 1 base, there was a span of 14 bases. Per the germline V gene, CDR1 is SGHTA and CDR2 is FQGNSA. CDR3 region: CASSFSLARGTDTQYF. The DNA of the CDR3 is TGTGCCAGCAGCTTCTCGTTGGCCAGGGGCACAGATACGCAGTATTTT.

The chain has TRBV19 and TRBJ1-4, with unresolved D. CDR3 length: 13 residues. Germline lookup yields CDR1 LNHDA and CDR2 SQIVND (reference sequence). Between the trimmed V and J ends, which lost 5 bases and 10 bases, there was a span of 14 bases. CDR3 amino acids: CASSPRTLGKLFF. CDR3 nucleotide sequence: TGTGCCAGTAGTCCAAGGACGCTCGGAAAACTGTTTTTT.

Comment on this clone: Other nucleotide sequences in the sample specify the same CDR3. This rearrangement joins TRBV18 to TRBJ2-2; no firm D call. Germline CDR1 KGHSH, CDR2 LQKENI. V lost 1 base and J lost 4, with 4 bases in between. This CDR3 is built from 13 residues. CDR3 region: CASSPLPTGELFF. CDR3 sequence (DNA): TGTGCCAGCTCACCACTTCCCACCGGGGAGCTGTTTTTT.